Listed below are T cell receptor beta chains from one sample, sequenced in a study of cytomegalovirus exposure and HLA in healthy donors. The repertoire was sequenced with immunoSEQ multiplex PCR; TCRdb's copy has only in-frame clones and lacks some. The data show some 190,000 clones, 79% seen once. Material for sequencing was PBMCs. The receptors come from a woman in her late teens or twenties in good health and CMV-seronegative. The CDR3 runs from the conserved cysteine through the conserved F or W. D genes are given only for firm matches. Size values are once, few and many counts, or a class for expanded clones, and some rows have none.

size	V	J	D	DNA	CDR3
NA	TRBV11-2	TRBJ2-3	NA	TGTGCCAGCAGTCGAGGGGGGGATGCAGATACGCAGTATTTT	CASSRGGDADTQYF
NA	TRBV6-1	TRBJ2-1	NA	TGTGCCAGCAGGGACTGGAGCTCCTACAATGAGCAGTTCTTC	CASRDWSSYNEQFF
NA	TRBV27	TRBJ2-1	NA	TGTGCCAGCAGTTTCGGGTACAATGAGCAGTTCTTC	CASSFGYNEQFF
NA	TRBV28	TRBJ1-1	TRBD1	TGTGCCAGCAGTCCGTTGGACAGGGACGACCCTGAAGCTTTCTTT	CASSPLDRDDPEAFF
NA	TRBV7-9	TRBJ1-2	TRBD1	TGTGCCAGCAGCTTGCAAGAACAGGGGGCCTTACGAGGCTACACCTTC	CASSLQEQGALRGYTF
few	TRBV2	TRBJ1-6	TRBD1	TGTGCCAGCAGTAAACCGACACCGGTAACAGGGGTCCGTCACTATAATTCACCCCTCCACTTT	CASSKPTPVTGVRHYNSPLHF
NA	TRBV18	TRBJ1-1	TRBD1	TGTGCCAGCTCACAGGGGACAGCGAACACTGAAGCTTTCTTT	CASSQGTANTEAFF
NA	TRBV6-5	TRBJ2-1	TRBD1	TGTGCCAGCAGTAGGGACAGGGACTCTGAGCAGTTCTTC	CASSRDRDSEQFF
NA	TRBV28	TRBJ2-3	NA	TGTGCCAGCAGTTTATTATCCACAGTTGGGACAGATACGCAGTATTTT	CASSLLSTVGTDTQYF
NA	TRBV9	TRBJ2-2	TRBD1	TGTGCCAGCAGCGTAGTAGGGACAGGGGGTTCGGGCGGGGAGCTGTTTTTT	CASSVVGTGGSGGELFF
NA	TRBV11-2	TRBJ2-1	NA	TGTGCCAGCAGCTTAGCCAGGGCGGCCTACAATGAGCAGTTCTTC	CASSLARAAYNEQFF
NA	TRBV6-1	TRBJ2-7	TRBD1	TGTGCCAGCAGTGAACCGGGACAGGGCGTAGAGCAGTACTTC	CASSEPGQGVEQYF
NA	TRBV6-1	TRBJ1-1	NA	TGTGCCAGCCTAGACGGGGGGAACACGGAAGCTTTCTTT	CASLDGGNTEAFF
NA	TRBV6-5	TRBJ1-5	TRBD1	TGTGCCAGCAGTTCGACAGGGGAGGCTCAGCCCCAGCATTTT	CASSSTGEAQPQHF
NA	TRBV5-6	TRBJ2-1	TRBD1	TGTGCCAGCAGCCTTTCTCAAGCAGGGGGAGAAGAGCAGTTCTTC	CASSLSQAGGEEQFF
NA	TRBV9	TRBJ2-3	NA	TGTGCCAGCAGCCCGTACAGGGACGCCACAGATACGCAGTATTTT	CASSPYRDATDTQYF
NA	TRBV19	TRBJ1-4	NA	TGTGCCACCAAAGCGGGGGGCCAGGCAACTAATGAAAAACTGTTTTTT	CATKAGGQATNEKLFF
NA	TRBV5-6	TRBJ2-6	TRBD1	TGTGCCAGCAGCTGGACCGGGACAGGGGGTTATGGGGCCAACGTCCTGACTTTC	CASSWTGTGGYGANVLTF
few	TRBV2	TRBJ2-1	NA	TGTGCCAGCAACAGTAATGAGCAGTTCTTC	CASNSNEQFF
NA	TRBV5-1	TRBJ1-3	TRBD1	TGCGCCAGCAGCTATGAGACAGGGTCATCTGGAAACACCATATATTTT	CASSYETGSSGNTIYF
NA	TRBV7-8	TRBJ1-3	NA	TGTGCCAGCAGCTTATTGAGGCACTCTGGAAACACCATATATTTT	CASSLLRHSGNTIYF
NA	TRBV7-3	TRBJ2-1	NA	TGTGCCAGCAGCCCCACCCCCCAGGGGAGACCTCCCTACAATGAGCAGTTCTTC	CASSPTPQGRPPYNEQFF
NA	TRBV19	TRBJ2-1	NA	TGTGCCAGTAGTATTTCAGGGTCGGTCTCCTACAATGAGCAGTTCTTC	CASSISGSVSYNEQFF